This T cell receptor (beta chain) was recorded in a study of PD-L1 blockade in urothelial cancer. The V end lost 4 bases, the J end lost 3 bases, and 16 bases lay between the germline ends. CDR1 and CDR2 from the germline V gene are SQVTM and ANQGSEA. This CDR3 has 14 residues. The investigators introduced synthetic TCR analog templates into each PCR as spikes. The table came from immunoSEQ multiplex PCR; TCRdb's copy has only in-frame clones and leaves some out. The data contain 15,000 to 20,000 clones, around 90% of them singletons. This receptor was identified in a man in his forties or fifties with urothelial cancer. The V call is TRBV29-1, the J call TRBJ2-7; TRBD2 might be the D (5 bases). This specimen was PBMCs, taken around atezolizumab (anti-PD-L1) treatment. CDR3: CSVAPGLSGYEQYF. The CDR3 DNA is TGCAGCGTTGCCCCCGGACTCTCCGGCTACGAGCAGTACTTC.